This T cell receptor beta chain was documented in a study of metastatic and nonmetastatic thyroid tumors. The wider study: Peripheral blood and tumor or nodule samples from malignant and benign thyroid patients were compared. Whole-study results and caveats: The reported finding was significantly higher TCR beta diversity in malignant thyroid tumors relative to benign nodules, in blood and tumor.

Thyroid surgery was performed in patients who had received no treatment beforehand. This clone is medium-sized (0.01 to 0.1%). What it recognizes is unknown. TCRdb reanalyzed the PCR reads with MiXCR. Of just over 20,000 clones in the sample, less than 15% are singletons; the top ten hold about 6%. The sequence was obtained from a male donor with papillary thyroid cancer or a benign thyroid nodule (not recorded which). Some clones in this sample may be carry-over from other donors' samples. Material for sequencing was blood.

The CDR3 region has the DNA TGTGCCACCCAGCGGGAGAACAATGAGCAGTTCTTC. Residues: CATQRENNEQFF. The chain joins TRBV28 to TRBJ2-1, with TRBD2 identical over 8 bases. Trimming cost V 10 bases and J 5 bases; bases outside gene matches: 4. The CDR3 extends over 12 amino acids. CDR1 and CDR2 from the germline V gene are MDHEN and SYDVKM. Drawing the rest from reference TRBV28 and TRBJ2-1, the complete variable domain is DVKVTQSSRYLVKRTGEKVFLECVQDMDHENMFWYRQDPGLGLRLIYFSYDVKMKEKGDIPEGYSVSREKKERFSLILESASTNQTSMYLCATQRENNEQFFGPGTRLTVL.